This record covers a single T cell receptor (beta chain). This sample was included in a study of lymphopenia after photon versus proton radiotherapy. Profiling relied on immunoSEQ multiplex PCR, and the TCRdb table lists in-frame clones only, not all of them. The repertoire holds 50,000 to 65,000 clones, with about 85% as singletons. CDR3 length equals 15 residues. The germline gives CDR1 WSHSY, CDR2 SAAADI. V gave up 5 bases and J gave up 1 base, with 11 bases separating them. This TCR was recovered from an elderly man with esophageal cancer. The J gene is TRBJ2-2, the V gene TRBV10-2; D is unresolved. Material: peripheral blood, obtained from a patient treated with proton-based radiotherapy. CDR3 in amino acids: CASSTGFRNTGELFF. CDR3 sequence (DNA): TGCGCCAGCAGTACCGGGTTTCGGAACACCGGGGAGCTGTTTTTT.